This entry is about one T cell receptor (beta chain). CDR1 and CDR2 from the germline V gene are MRHNA and SNTAGT. V lost 6 bases, J lost 4 bases, and 5 bases stayed unmatched. The CDR3 has 13 amino acids. The record originates from a study of control samples from healthy donors and cancer patients. Using immunoSEQ multiplex PCR, the repertoire was profiled, and TCRdb retains in-frame clones only, with some absent. The table shows about 100,000 clones, with less than 90% occurring only once. The chain combines TRBV6-4 with TRBJ1-1; 7 nucleotides agree with TRBD1. This clonotype was sampled from a woman aged 45-59 years in good health. The source material was blood. CDR3 nucleotide sequence: TGTGCCAGCAGCCAGACAGGGAGCACTGAAGCTTTCTTT. The encoded protein is CASSQTGSTEAFF.